The 22 T cell receptor beta chains given below trace back to one sample, sequenced in a study of T cell changes during pregnancy in multiple sclerosis. Sequencing was performed with immunoSEQ multiplex PCR; in TCRdb, only in-frame clones are kept and a portion is missing. This table has about 74,000 clones, approximately 91% appearing once. This specimen consisted of peripheral blood, obtained in the third trimester of pregnancy. All receptors come from a female donor with multiple sclerosis, enrolled in a pregnancy study.

This clone was picked up one time. The chain employs TRBV2 and TRBJ1-3; 7 nucleotides align to TRBD1. Germline-derived CDR1 and CDR2 are SNHLY and FYNNEI. V lost 6 bases to trimming and J lost 3 bases; unmatched junction nucleotides: 5. The CDR3 runs 14 residues. The CDR3: CASSPRTGGNTIYF. The CDR3 nucleotides read TGTGCCAGCAGCCCGAGGACAGGTGGAAACACCATATATTTT.

This sequence joins TRBV7-3 and TRBJ2-3, with D maybe TRBD2 (5 bases). The CDR3 is made up of 14 amino acids. Germline V gene sequence: CDR1 SGHTA, CDR2 FQGTGA. V was shortened by 5 bases and J by 2 bases, with 11 bases between the two germline ends. Here the CDR3 reads CASSLAPYTDTQYF. CDR3 DNA: TGTGCCAGCAGCCTAGCCCCTTACACAGATACGCAGTATTTT. Full variable domain (missing parts from reference TRBV7-3 and TRBJ2-3): GAGVSQTPSNKVTEKGKYVELRCDPISGHTALYWYRQSLGQGPEFLIYFQGTGAADDSGLPNDRFFAVRPEGSVSTLKIQRTERGDSAVYLCASSLAPYTDTQYFGPGTRLTVL.

The chain employs TRBV10-3 and TRBJ1-1, with 7 bases fitting TRBD1. Germline V gene lookup returns CDR1 ENHRY and CDR2 SYGVKD. V was clipped by 2 bases and J by 2 bases; unmatched bases: 17. CDR3 length equals 19 residues. CDR3 coding DNA: TGTGCCATCAGTGAGGTTAGGGGGCCACCCTACTCGACTAACACTGAAGCTTTCTTT. As protein: CAISEVRGPPYSTNTEAFF.

This clone was recorded a few times. This chain joins TRBV5-6 and TRBJ1-1; 7 nucleotides line up with TRBD1. CDR3 length: 13 amino acids. Germline values: CDR1 SGHDT, CDR2 YYEEEE. V was clipped by 2 bases and J by 4 bases; unmatched bases: 2. CDR3 region: CASSLRGRTEAFF. The CDR3 nucleotides are TGTGCCAGCAGCTTAAGGGGGCGCACTGAAGCTTTCTTT. Filled out from reference TRBV5-6 and TRBJ1-1, the complete variable domain reads DAGVTQSPTHLIKTRGQQVTLRCSPKSGHDTVSWYQQALGQGPQFIFQYYEEEERQRGNFPDRFSGHQFPNYSSELNVNALLLGDSALYLCASSLRGRTEAFFGQGTRLTVV.

V gene TRBV5-1 combines with J gene TRBJ1-2; D remains unclear. Per the germline V gene, CDR1 is SGHRS and CDR2 is YFSETQ. The V end lost 1 base, the J end lost 0 bases, and 7 bases lay between the germline ends. This CDR3 is 14 amino acids long. In nucleotides, the CDR3 is TGCGCCAGCAGCTTGCCTATCCCTAACTATGGCTACACCTTC. Translating it yields CASSLPIPNYGYTF. The variable domain in full, completed from reference TRBV5-1 and TRBJ1-2, reads KAGVTQTPRYLIKTRGQQVTLSCSPISGHRSVSWYQQTPGQGLQFLFEYFSETQRNKGNFPGRFSGRQFSNSRSEMNVSTLELGDSALYLCASSLPIPNYGYTFGSGTRLTVV.

This chain connects TRBV19 to TRBJ1-1, with D tentatively TRBD1 (5 bases). With 3 bases removed from V and 1 base from J, the gap between germline ends came to 9 bases. This CDR3 comprises 14 residues. Germline loops: CDR1 LNHDA, CDR2 SQIVND (reference sequence). The CDR3 region has the DNA TGTGCCAGTAGTATGATCAGGGAGAACACTGAAGCTTTCTTT. Translation: CASSMIRENTEAFF.

This chain uses TRBV21-1 with TRBJ1-6; the DNA was not compared with TRBD1, the D call given in the table. TRBV21-1 is shown as a pseudogene. The CDR3 totals 15 residues. The CDR3 bases are TGTGCCAGTACTGATTATAACAGCTTCAATTCACCCCTCCACTTT. This codes for CASTDYNSFNSPLHF.

The rearrangement links TRBV6-6 to TRBJ2-3; TRBD2 agrees at 10 bases. Germline V CDR1 and CDR2: MNHNY, SVGAGI (reference sequence). V lost 5 bases, J lost 6 bases, and 8 bases stayed unmatched. The CDR3 runs to 15 residues. CDR3 coding DNA: TGTGCCAGCAGTATTGAAGCGGGGGGGCGGGATACGCAGTATTTT. Amino acid sequence: CASSIEAGGRDTQYF.

This clone was observed a few times. The CDR3, as DNA: TGTGCCAGCAGCTTAGTAGGAGGGAAAGCTTTCTTT. Protein product: CASSLVGGKAFF. V is TRBV11-2 and J is TRBJ1-1; D remains ambiguous. The CDR3 is 12 amino acids. Germline CDR1 is SGHAT and CDR2 is FQNNGV. V was cut by 1 base and J by 9 bases, with 9 bases left in between.

The chain couples TRBV12-5 to TRBJ2-7, with a weak D call TRBD2 (6 bases). CDR1 and CDR2 from the germline V gene are LGHNT and FRNRAP. The CDR3 has 18 amino acids. The V gene lost 1 base and the J gene lost 2 bases, with 21 bases spanning the gap. The CDR3, as DNA: TGTGCTAGTGGTTTGGGAACCAACCCGGGACTGCCTACCTACGAGCAGTACTTC. Its protein product is CASGLGTNPGLPTYEQYF.

The chain is built from TRBV29-1 and TRBJ2-1; a possible D gene is TRBD1 (6 bases). Germline CDR1 and CDR2: SQVTM and ANQGSEA. The CDR3 sequence is 14 residues long. The V gene lost 6 bases and the J gene lost 5 bases, with 17 bases spanning the gap. CDR3 in amino acids: CSVATGLYNNEQFF. The CDR3 nucleotides are TGCAGCGTCGCTACAGGGTTGTATAACAATGAGCAGTTCTTC.

The chain links TRBV5-4 to TRBJ2-5; the match to TRBD2 covers 8 bases. Germline lookup yields CDR1 SGHNT and CDR2 YYREEE (reference sequence). This CDR3 has 12 residues. V gave up 0 bases and J gave up 14 bases; unmatched junction bases: 6. The CDR3 here is CASSLGRTSFYF. In DNA, the CDR3 is TGTGCCAGCAGCTTGGGGAGGACTAGCTTTTACTTC.

This clone appeared once. CDR3 DNA sequence: TGTGCCAGCAGCATCGGGGACAGCGGTGGAAACACCATATATTTT. The encoded protein is CASSIGDSGGNTIYF. J is TRBJ1-3 and V is TRBV5-6, with TRBD1 matching over 7 bases. CDR3 length equals 15 residues. V lost 4 bases to trimming and J lost 3 bases; unmatched junction nucleotides: 7. Germline CDR1 SGHDT, CDR2 YYEEEE. The full variable domain, rest sourced from reference TRBV5-6 and TRBJ1-3, is DAGVTQSPTHLIKTRGQQVTLRCSPKSGHDTVSWYQQALGQGPQFIFQYYEEEERQRGNFPDRFSGHQFPNYSSELNVNALLLGDSALYLCASSIGDSGGNTIYFGEGSWLTVV.

The rearrangement uses TRBV11-2 and TRBJ1-6; D possibly corresponds to TRBD1 (5 bases). The CDR3 runs to 13 residues. The V gene lost 5 bases and the J gene lost 10 bases, with 12 bases spanning the gap. Germline assignment: CDR1 SGHAT and CDR2 FQNNGV. The CDR3 loop is CASSPGVGSPLHF. CDR3 bases: TGTGCCAGCAGCCCGGGGGTAGGGTCACCCCTCCACTTT.

V gene TRBV27 combines with J gene TRBJ2-5; 11 nucleotides match TRBD1. The CDR3 runs to 15 residues. Germline trimming cut 2 bases from V and 2 bases from J; bases unmatched to any gene: 1. The germline V gene encodes CDR1 MNHEY and CDR2 SMNVEV (reference sequence). CDR3 region: CASSLGTGGQETQYF. CDR3 DNA sequence: TGTGCCAGCAGTTTAGGGACAGGGGGTCAAGAGACCCAGTACTTC.

The J gene is TRBJ1-5, the V gene TRBV5-6, with 10 bases lining up with TRBD1. This CDR3 region has 16 residues. The V segment lost 0 bases and the J segment 2 bases; nucleotides outside the gene matches: 2. From germline, CDR1 is SGHDT and CDR2 YYEEEE. The CDR3 DNA follows: TGTGCCAGCAGCTTGGATGGACAGGGGGGCAATCAGCCCCAGCATTTT. Translation gives CASSLDGQGGNQPQHF.

The chain recombines TRBV2 with TRBJ2-7; 9 nucleotides match TRBD2. Per the germline V gene, CDR1 is SNHLY and CDR2 is FYNNEI. This CDR3 is built from 16 residues. With 4 bases clipped from V and 5 bases from J, the junction kept 12 bases outside the gene matches. The CDR3 DNA sequence: TGTGCCAGCAGTGGCCCTGGAGCGGGGGGACGTAACGAGCAGTACTTC. This translates into CASSGPGAGGRNEQYF. The full variable domain, its missing parts supplied by reference TRBV2 and TRBJ2-7, is EPEVTQTPSHQVTQMGQEVILRCVPISNHLYFYWYRQILGQKVEFLVSFYNNEISEKSEIFDDQFSVERPDGSNFTLKIRSTKLEDSAMYFCASSGPGAGGRNEQYFGPGTRLTVT.

This chain's CDR3 is CASSPRYGVNEQFF. The CDR3 DNA reads TGTGCCAGCTCACCACGGTACGGGGTCAATGAGCAGTTCTTC. This chain connects TRBV18 to TRBJ2-1; D is perhaps TRBD2 (5 bases). This CDR3 region has 14 residues. CDR1 is KGHSH, CDR2 LQKENI, per germline. Trimming shortened V by 1 base and J by 6 bases, and 10 bases separated the two germline ends.

In this sample, this clone turned up once. The CDR3 here is CAIERGGSNEQFF. CDR3 nucleotides: TGTGCCATCGAGCGGGGGGGCTCCAATGAGCAGTTCTTC. The gene calls are TRBV10-3 and TRBJ2-1; 10 bases are shared with TRBD2. V lost 8 bases, J lost 6 bases, and 4 bases stayed unmatched. Germline CDR1 and CDR2: ENHRY and SYGVKD. The CDR3 spans 13 residues.

This clone was observed a single time. The rearrangement uses TRBV28 and TRBJ1-5; possibly TRBD1 for D (6 bases). The V and J ends lost 3 bases and 3 bases respectively, with 12 bases between them. This CDR3 has 15 amino acids. Germline CDR1 and CDR2: MDHEN and SYDVKM. The CDR3: CASSFPGTLNQPQHF. The DNA of the CDR3 is TGTGCCAGCAGTTTTCCCGGGACACTCAATCAGCCCCAGCATTTT.

This clone has just a few counts. The chain carries TRBV7-8 and TRBJ1-4; tentatively, D is TRBD1 (6 bases). Per the germline V gene, CDR1 is SGHVS and CDR2 is FQNEAQ. V lost 6 bases and J lost 5, with 13 bases in between. This CDR3 is 14 amino acids long. CDR3 region: CASSQGRGNEKLFF. CDR3 sequence (DNA): TGTGCCAGCAGTCAAGGCAGGGGAAATGAAAAACTGTTTTTT.

The chain uses TRBV28 and TRBJ2-7, with 9 bases lining up with TRBD1. Germline values: CDR1 MDHEN, CDR2 SYDVKM. V shed 3 bases and J 5 bases; nucleotides not matched to a gene: 5. This CDR3 has 14 residues. The chain's CDR3 is CASSFWDRDNEQYF. The CDR3 DNA follows: TGTGCCAGCAGTTTTTGGGACAGGGACAACGAGCAGTACTTC.